This paragraph covers one T cell receptor beta chain sequence. There is no known antigen for this receptor. Base qualities were left out, and no much larger clone turns up one base away. This sample stems from a study of blood T cell repertoires in COVID-19 (dated by TCRdb to 2020 to 2022). With regard to the full study: Samples from collaborators originated in the United States, Italy and Spain and spanned both the acute and convalescent phases of COVID-19. The prospective study material was composed of cDNA or gDNA derived from T cells, B-cell-depleted T cells, or PBMCs. A freely available public database, intended as a resource for researchers studying the immune response to SARS-CoV-2, is where the repertoires were released. Where HLA class I and class II types were available, the types were taken from metadata supplied by the sample provider, not from assay-based typing. Deeply sampled blood TCRbeta repertoires from subjects exposed to, actively infected with, or recovered from COVID-19 were included in the dataset. Samples were obtained from the ongoing ImmuneRACE study (first 160 participants) and from approximately 1,200 subjects provided by 6 global collaborators. A de-identified subject ID, COVID-19 status, age in years and sex were almost always included in the sample metadata. Findings and caveats that apply to the study as a whole: Clinical and demographic metadata were provided uncurated, with the amount varying by source and participant.

The CDR3 covers 18 residues, taking in both the cysteine and the phenylalanine. Kept here is only the CDR3 DNA, which spans 54 bases and is read in frame from base 1. Via the germline V gene, CDR1 is SGHNT and CDR2 YENEEA. The junction carries 23 bases between V and J, which are trimmed by 1 base and 4 bases respectively. TCRbeta CDR3 regions were amplified from genomic DNA using the immunoSEQ Assay, a bias-controlled multiplex PCR. In the paper's pipeline: Nucleated cell counts per sample were estimated from amplification of reference gene primers within the assay. Sequence reads were collapsed and filtered to measure the absolute abundance of every unique TCRbeta CDR3 rearrangement. For each sample, productive Simpson clonality was calculated as the square root of Simpson's diversity index across productive rearrangements. The table was pulled from immuneACCESS by TCRdb, which kept in-frame rearrangements only. Such tables lose some clones; where checked, under half of the loss comes from unresolved V genes, and the rest has no known cause. V, J and clone size reflect that table, while D and trimming were determined from the DNA. This sample comprises approximately 130,000 clones, about 87% of them detected only once. The leading ten clones occupy about 2.5% of the sample.

Each collaborating institution followed its own protocols to collect whole blood in K2EDTA tubes. Collaborator samples were shipped for TCRbeta analysis as frozen whole blood, isolated PBMCs, or DNA extracted from either sample type. Sequencing was done on a sample of peripheral blood. The chain is made from TRBV11-3 and TRBJ2-7; matching of 6 bases hints at TRBD2 as the D gene. The sequence derives from a man aged 45-60 years with active COVID-19. The CDR3 in this case is CASSLAFSLTRGPYEQYF. The bases read TGTGCCAGCAGCTTAGCTTTTAGCCTGACTAGGGGTCCATACGAGCAGTACTTC.